Shown below are 22 T cell receptor beta chains from a single sample sequenced in a study of T cell responses to AZD1222 COVID-19 vaccine. The assay was immunoSEQ multiplex PCR, and TCRdb's table has in-frame clones only and misses some. The table has 35,000 to 45,000 clones, less than 85% seen once. The material was peripheral blood, obtained on day 0 of AZD1222 vaccination. The receptors come from an adult in good health.

The chain carries TRBV5-4 and TRBJ2-5; unclear D gene. Trimming shortened V by 0 bases and J by 4 bases, and 13 bases separated the two germline ends. The CDR3 sequence is 15 residues long. Germline CDR1 and CDR2: SGHNT and YYREEE (reference sequence). CDR3 nucleotide sequence: TGTGCCAGCAGCTTGGACGATACGGTGGGAGAGACCCAGTACTTC. It is translated as CASSLDDTVGETQYF.

This clone came up a few times. V is TRBV6-5 and J is TRBJ2-2, with TRBD2 as a possible D gene (6 bases). The CDR3 contains 15 residues. The ends were cut back, 2 bases at V and 4 bases at J, with 11 bases in the middle. From germline, CDR1 is MNHEY and CDR2 SVGAGI. CDR3 region: CASSYVRGGTGELFF. The CDR3 DNA reads as TGTGCCAGCAGTTACGTCCGGGGAGGCACCGGGGAGCTGTTTTTT.

This rearrangement joins TRBV15 to TRBJ2-3; weak D call: TRBD1 (7 bases). The V end was cut by 0 bases, the J end by 5 bases, with 12 bases between. Germline CDR1 reads LNHNV; CDR2 reads YYDKDF (reference sequence). This CDR3 contains 15 residues. The CDR3: CATSRDGGGGDTQYF. CDR3 coding DNA: TGTGCCACCAGCAGAGATGGAGGGGGCGGAGATACGCAGTATTTT.

The rearrangement uses TRBV15 and TRBJ1-5; D is perhaps TRBD1 (5 bases). Per germline, CDR1 LNHNV and CDR2 YYDKDF (reference sequence). V lost 2 bases to trimming and J lost 0 bases, with 14 bases between them. CDR3 size: 17 residues. The CDR3 nucleotides read TGTGCCACCAGCAGACCCGGGGGACCGCTTAGCAATCAGCCCCAGCATTTT. Encoded protein: CATSRPGGPLSNQPQHF.

This clone showed up just once. The rearrangement uses TRBV2 and TRBJ2-2, with 8 positions matching TRBD1. V shed 5 bases and J 1 base; nucleotides not matched to a gene: 3. There are 15 residues in the CDR3. Germline CDR1 and CDR2: SNHLY and FYNNEI. The DNA for the CDR3 is TGTGCCAGCAGTCCCGGACAGGGGAACACCGGGGAGCTGTTTTTT. Translated: CASSPGQGNTGELFF. The whole variable domain, remainder taken from reference TRBV2 and TRBJ2-2, is EPEVTQTPSHQVTQMGQEVILRCVPISNHLYFYWYRQILGQKVEFLVSFYNNEISEKSEIFDDQFSVERPDGSNFTLKIRSTKLEDSAMYFCASSPGQGNTGELFFGEGSRLTVL.

This clone was found a few times. This rearrangement joins TRBV10-3 to TRBJ2-7, with D unclear. The germline V gene has CDR1 ENHRY and CDR2 SYGVKD. The length of the CDR3 is 12 residues. Trimming pared 5 bases from V and 0 bases from J, leaving 5 bases between. The CDR3 DNA reads TGTGCCATCAGTCAGGTCTCCTACGAGCAGTACTTC. This translates into CAISQVSYEQYF.

The V and J genes are TRBV7-9 and TRBJ1-4; D unresolved. V was cut by 1 base and J by 0 bases, with 9 bases left in between. The CDR3 consists of 16 residues. Germline V CDR1 and CDR2: SEHNR, FQNEAQ (reference sequence). CDR3 loop: CASSLGWAATNEKLFF. DNA for the CDR3: TGTGCCAGCAGCTTAGGTTGGGCAGCAACTAATGAAAAACTGTTTTTT.

The V gene is TRBV6-2 or TRBV6-3, the J gene TRBJ1-5; a possible D gene is TRBD1 (5 bases). V lost 6 bases and J 5 bases, leaving 14 bases between the germline ends. Germline V gene sequence: CDR1 MNHEY, CDR2 SVGEGT. This CDR3 region has 14 residues. CDR3 nucleotides: TGTGCCAGCAGCCCGGGACTCGATTATCAGCCCCAGCATTTT. Its translation: CASSPGLDYQPQHF.

The gene calls are TRBV9 and TRBJ2-5, with TRBD1 matching over 8 bases. CDR3 size: 16 residues. Per germline, CDR1 SGDLS and CDR2 YYNGEE. V shed 0 bases and J 5 bases; nucleotides not matched to a gene: 9. Written as DNA, the CDR3 is TGTGCCAGCAGCGTAGGAGGCAGGGGGCGCGAGGAGACCCAGTACTTC. The encoded protein is CASSVGGRGREETQYF.

The gene calls are TRBV30 and TRBJ2-5; D remains unclear. The V end was cut by 1 base, the J end by 3 bases, with 3 bases between. Germline V gene lookup returns CDR1 GTSNPN and CDR2 SVGIG (reference sequence). The CDR3 is 11 amino acids. The chain's CDR3 is CAWSGKETQYF. The DNA for the CDR3 is TGTGCCTGGAGTGGGAAAGAGACCCAGTACTTC.

V gene TRBV19 combines with J gene TRBJ2-2, with TRBD2 as a possible D gene (5 bases). Germline V gene lookup returns CDR1 LNHDA and CDR2 SQIVND (reference sequence). The ends were cut back, 10 bases at V and 7 bases at J, with 16 bases in the middle. This CDR3 spans 13 amino acids. The CDR3 DNA reads as TGTGCCATCGGAGACCTTCGGGACGGGGAGCTGTTTTTT. It specifies CAIGDLRDGELFF.

The count of this clone is one. The chain has TRBV11-3 and TRBJ2-2; 7 bases agree with TRBD1. V gave up 5 bases and J gave up 4 bases; unmatched junction bases: 7. This CDR3 spans 15 amino acids. Germline loops: CDR1 SGHNT, CDR2 YENEEA. The CDR3 loop reads CASSTGQVITGELFF. CDR3 nucleotides: TGTGCCAGCAGCACAGGACAGGTTATCACCGGGGAGCTGTTTTTT.

The gene calls are TRBV6-5 and TRBJ1-6; the match to TRBD1 covers 8 bases. J gave up 7 bases and V 8 bases, and 7 bases lay outside the gene matches. This CDR3 is built from 14 residues. Germline CDR1 reads MNHEY; CDR2 reads SVGAGI. The CDR3 reads CASGTGGRNSPLHF. In DNA, the CDR3 is TGTGCCAGCGGGACAGGCGGTCGAAATTCACCCCTCCACTTT.

The V and J genes are TRBV11-1 and TRBJ2-1; 8 bases map to TRBD1. Germline CDR1 SGHAT, CDR2 FQDESV (reference sequence). This CDR3 spans 15 amino acids. Losses at the gene ends were 5 bases for V and 2 bases for J; bases not matched to a gene: 5. CDR3 in amino acids: CASSLGTGTYNEQFF. CDR3 nucleotides: TGTGCCAGCAGCCTAGGGACAGGCACCTACAATGAGCAGTTCTTC.

The rearrangement uses TRBV5-6 and TRBJ2-7; the D gene is possibly TRBD2 (6 bases). The CDR3 has 15 amino acids. With 6 bases removed from V and 4 bases from J, the gap between germline ends came to 20 bases. Germline CDR1 is SGHDT and CDR2 is YYEEEE. The DNA of the CDR3 is TGTGCCAGCACCCTTGTGGTGGCGGGGAAATACGAGCAGTACTTC. It specifies CASTLVVAGKYEQYF.

The chain links TRBV7-8 to TRBJ1-2; D possibly corresponds to TRBD1 (6 bases). V lost 1 base to trimming and J lost 2 bases, with 23 bases between them. This CDR3 region has 19 residues. CDR1 and CDR2 (germline): SGHVS, FQNEAQ. CDR3 in DNA: TGTGCCAGCAGCTTAGAAGGCGGTGGTACAGGGTCCCCAAACTATGGCTACACCTTC. Encoded protein: CASSLEGGGTGSPNYGYTF.

This clone was picked up a small number of times. The rearrangement links TRBV5-1 to TRBJ2-7; no reliable D call. V lost 4 bases and J lost 6, with 11 bases in between. The germline gives CDR1 SGHRS, CDR2 YFSETQ. The CDR3 extends over 12 amino acids. This chain's CDR3 is CASSPDQVEQYF. The CDR3 DNA reads TGCGCCAGCAGCCCAGATCAGGTCGAGCAGTACTTC.

The chain has TRBV5-1 and TRBJ2-7; D might be TRBD1 (6 bases). Germline CDR1 reads SGHRS; CDR2 reads YFSETQ. The CDR3 has 12 amino acids. The germline V and J ends were trimmed by 4 bases and 3 bases, with 8 bases remaining between them. CDR3 sequence: CASSQQGYEQYF. In DNA, the CDR3 is TGCGCCAGCAGCCAACAGGGCTACGAGCAGTACTTC.

This chain joins TRBV18 and TRBJ1-2; 7 bases align to TRBD1. J was trimmed by 10 bases and V by 3 bases; bases with no gene match: 17. Per germline, CDR1 KGHSH and CDR2 LQKENI. This CDR3 has 16 amino acids. The chain's CDR3 is CASSPLILGQAEDYTF. Here the CDR3 DNA reads TGTGCCAGCTCACCCTTAATTTTAGGACAGGCCGAGGACTACACCTTC.

The chain is built from TRBV13 and TRBJ1-6; D not resolved. V lost 1 base to trimming and J lost 9 bases, with 13 bases between them. The CDR3 has 15 residues. Germline V gives CDR1 PRHDT, CDR2 FYEKMQ (reference sequence). DNA of the CDR3: TGTGCCAGCAGCTTAGAAGGGAAAGCCCCTTCACCCCTCCACTTT. Translation: CASSLEGKAPSPLHF.

The V gene is TRBV4-3, the J gene TRBJ1-6, with D perhaps matching TRBD1 (5 bases). Trimming cost V 5 bases and J 13 bases, with 9 bases left between them. The CDR3 runs to 11 residues. Looked up from germline, CDR1 is LGHNA and CDR2 is YSLEER. CDR3 DNA sequence: TGCGCCAGCAGCAGCGAGGGGCCCCTCCACTTT. Translated, it gives CASSSEGPLHF.

The CDR3 reads CSASGGPNTEAFF. CDR3 bases: TGCAGTGCTAGTGGGGGACCGAACACTGAAGCTTTCTTT. J is TRBJ1-1 and V is TRBV20-1, with D perhaps matching TRBD1 (5 bases). This CDR3 is 13 amino acids long. Germline V CDR1 and CDR2: DFQATT, SNEGSKA (reference sequence). V lost 3 bases to trimming and J lost 1 base, with 9 bases between them.